This T cell receptor (beta chain) was recorded in a study of cytomegalovirus exposure and HLA in healthy donors. Study-wide points: The investigators catalogued under 200 TCR beta chains as cytomegalovirus-associated.

To note about this clone: Its antigen remains unknown.

Germline values: CDR1 SGHRS, CDR2 YFSETQ. Trimming stripped 3 bases from V and 10 bases from J, with 16 bases between. The CDR3 sequence is 13 residues long. PCR was performed using 60 Vbeta and 13 Jbeta primers. The assay was immunoSEQ multiplex PCR, and TCRdb's table has in-frame clones only and misses some. Of under 300,000 clones listed, about nine tenths were seen once; the top ten hold roughly 4%. This chain uses TRBV5-1 with TRBJ1-1, with D unresolved. The receptor comes from a man aged 40-55 years in good health and CMV-seropositive. The specimen sequenced was PBMCs. This CDR3 reads CASSSMTSRGAFF. For the CDR3, the DNA is TGCGCCAGCAGCTCCATGACATCCCGGGGAGCTTTCTTT.